This T cell receptor (beta chain) was sequenced during a study of metastatic and nonmetastatic thyroid tumors (dated by TCRdb to the early 2020s). With regard to the full study: For patients with malignant and with benign thyroid disease, the researchers compared repertoires between peripheral blood samples and tumor or nodule tissue samples.

What the work shows at the level of the full study, not this receptor alone: In both blood and tumor samples, TCR beta diversity was reported to be significantly higher in malignant tumors than in benign nodules.

None of the patients had been given any treatment before thyroid surgery. Using T-cell receptor beta sequencing, the researchers looked back retrospectively at clinical samples from patients, gathered between about 2012 and 2018. This clone was detected a few times. There is no known antigen for this receptor. No quality values exist for individual bases; no much larger clone is one base distant. The library was built by means of PCR. The data were produced on an Illumina HiSeq 4000. High-throughput sequencing was used to profile the TCR beta-chain CDR3 region of every patient. Per the authors' processing: CDR3 differences across clinicopathological groups were used to build a classifier for discriminating distant-metastatic papillary thyroid cancer patients. To measure repertoire diversity the researchers used the Shannon index, while the Morisita-Horn index served to gauge how similar the tumor and blood repertoires were. The public reads were run again by TCRdb, first through fastp at Q25 and then through MiXCR, and only productive beta chains were kept. These V and J calls rely on TCRdb rather than the paper's analysis. The sample records about 15,000 clones, around a fifth of which are singletons. The ten largest clones add up to about a fifth of the sample.

Sequences SGHAT (CDR1) and FQNNGV (CDR2) are obtained from the germline V gene. At the junction V is shortened by 1 base and J by 0 bases, with 16 bases in between. The CDR3 goes from the cysteine to the phenylalanine over 18 residues. The retained sequence is limited to the CDR3, 54 bases, with the frame set at the first base. Recombination connected TRBV11-2 to TRBJ1-3, with TRBD1 tentatively as D gene (6 bases match). The sample consisted of adjacent normal tissue. The receptor was derived from a female donor with papillary thyroid cancer or a benign thyroid nodule (not recorded which). Some clones in this sample may be carry-over from other donors' samples. For the CDR3, the sequence is CASSLVGGARHSGNTIYF. The base sequence is TGTGCCAGCAGCTTAGTAGGGGGGGCCCGACACTCTGGAAACACCATATATTTT.